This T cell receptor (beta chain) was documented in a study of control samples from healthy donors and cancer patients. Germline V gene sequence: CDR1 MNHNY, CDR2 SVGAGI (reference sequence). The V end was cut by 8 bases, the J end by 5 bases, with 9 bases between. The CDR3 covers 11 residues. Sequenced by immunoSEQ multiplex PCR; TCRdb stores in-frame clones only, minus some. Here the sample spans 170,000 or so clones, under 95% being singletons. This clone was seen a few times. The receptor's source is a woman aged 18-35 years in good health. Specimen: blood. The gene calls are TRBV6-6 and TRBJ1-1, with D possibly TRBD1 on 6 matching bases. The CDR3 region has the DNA TGTGCCAGCTACAGGGATACTGAAGCTTTCTTT. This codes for CASYRDTEAFF.